This TCR beta chain was sequenced for a study of T cell changes during pregnancy in multiple sclerosis. Repertoires were generated with immunoSEQ multiplex PCR, while TCRdb's copy carries only in-frame clones and drops some. The sample lists about 79,000 clones; 80% to 95% were seen once. V lost 0 bases to trimming and J lost 0 bases, with 7 bases between them. CDR3 length: 14 residues. The germline V gene encodes CDR1 SGHRS and CDR2 YFSETQ. Material: CD4+ T cells from peripheral blood mononuclear cells, obtained in the second trimester of pregnancy. The receptor was derived from a female donor with multiple sclerosis, enrolled in a pregnancy study. This chain uses TRBV5-1 with TRBJ2-7; TRBD1 might be the D (6 bases). CDR3 bases: TGCGCCAGCAGCTTGGCAGGGGACTCCTACGAGCAGTACTTC. It yields the protein CASSLAGDSYEQYF.